This T cell receptor (beta chain) stems from a study of cytomegalovirus exposure and HLA in healthy donors. Notes on the study in general: As was reported, the classifier diagnosed cytomegalovirus status with high specificity and sensitivity.

Notes on this clone: The antigen is not known.

Primers: 60 Vbeta forward and 13 Jbeta reverse. Generated by immunoSEQ multiplex PCR, the TCRdb table keeps only in-frame clones and is missing some. The profile shows some 140,000 clones, approximately 61% of them singletons. The origin of this receptor is a human donor in good health. Sequenced material: PBMCs.

CDR3: CASSPHRSIDEQYF. The DNA for the CDR3 is TGTGCCAGCAGTCCGCACCGCTCTATCGACGAGCAGTACTTC. The rearrangement joins TRBV28 to TRBJ2-7; no clear D gene. Germline loops: CDR1 MDHEN, CDR2 SYDVKM. The CDR3 totals 14 residues. Between the trimmed V and J ends, which lost 5 bases and 5 bases, there was a span of 16 bases.